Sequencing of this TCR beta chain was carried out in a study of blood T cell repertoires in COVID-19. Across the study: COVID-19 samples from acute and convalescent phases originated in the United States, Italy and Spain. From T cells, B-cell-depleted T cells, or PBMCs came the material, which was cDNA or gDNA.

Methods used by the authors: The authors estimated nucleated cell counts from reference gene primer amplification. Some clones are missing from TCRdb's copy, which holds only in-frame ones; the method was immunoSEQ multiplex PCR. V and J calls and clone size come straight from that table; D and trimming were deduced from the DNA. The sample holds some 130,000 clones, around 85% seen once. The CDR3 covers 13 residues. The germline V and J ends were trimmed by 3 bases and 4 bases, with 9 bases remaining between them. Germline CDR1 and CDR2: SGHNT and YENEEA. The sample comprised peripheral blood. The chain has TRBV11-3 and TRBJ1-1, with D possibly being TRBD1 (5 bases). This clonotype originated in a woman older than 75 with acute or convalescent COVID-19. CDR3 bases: TGTGCCAGCAGCTTTGGGGGGGGCACTGAAGCTTTCTTT. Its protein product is CASSFGGGTEAFF.